These 23 T cell receptor beta chains were sequenced from one sample in a study of STAT5B mutations in CD4+ large granular lymphocyte leukemia. Only in-frame clones appear in the TCRdb table, and some are missing; sequencing was by immunoSEQ multiplex PCR. The table records 38,000 or so clones, 65% to 90% of them present only once. Sequenced input: CD4+ T cells from blood buffy coats. The origin of the receptors is a human donor in good health.

V usage is TRBV14 and J usage is TRBJ1-1, with 11 bases that match TRBD1. V lost 4 bases to trimming and J lost 4 bases; unmatched junction nucleotides: 5. The CDR3 has 15 residues. CDR1 is SGHDN, CDR2 FVKESK, per germline. In DNA, the CDR3 is TGTGCCAGCAGCCGGGACAGGGGGGTGGGCACTGAAGCTTTCTTT. As protein: CASSRDRGVGTEAFF. The full variable domain, completed using reference TRBV14 and TRBJ1-1, is EAGVTQFPSHSVIEKGQTVTLRCDPISGHDNLYWYRRVMGKEIKFLLHFVKESKQDESGMPNNRFLAERTGGTYSTLKVQPAELEDSGVYFCASSRDRGVGTEAFFGQGTRLTVV.

CDR3 DNA sequence: TGTGCCAGCTCAGCCGGGACAGGGGGCAAAGATACGCAGTATTTT. Amino acids: CASSAGTGGKDTQYF. The rearrangement uses TRBV18 and TRBJ2-3, with 12 bases identical to TRBD1. The CDR3 covers 15 residues. CDR1 is KGHSH and CDR2 is LQKENI in the germline V gene. The V and J ends lost 5 bases and 5 bases, in that order; junction bases with no gene match: 5.

This clone has just a few counts. The rearrangement links TRBV4-2 to TRBJ1-5, with D hard to call. The CDR3 sequence is 12 residues long. Germline V lookup: CDR1 LGHNA, CDR2 YNFKEQ. V lost 5 bases to trimming and J lost 0 bases, with 2 bases between them. CDR3 region: CASSYSNQPQHF. The CDR3 nucleotides read TGTGCCAGCAGCTATAGCAATCAGCCCCAGCATTTT.

This chain connects TRBV7-8 to TRBJ2-7; no clear D gene. CDR1 and CDR2 from the germline V gene are SGHVS and FQNEAQ. This CDR3 comprises 15 residues. With 6 bases removed from V and 4 bases from J, the gap between germline ends came to 19 bases. The chain's CDR3 is CASRSIRLGVYEQYF. For the CDR3, the DNA is TGTGCCAGCAGGTCGATTCGACTTGGCGTATACGAGCAGTACTTC.

J is TRBJ1-1 and V is TRBV4-1; tentatively, D is TRBD1 (6 bases). Germline values: CDR1 MGHRA, CDR2 YSYEKL. The CDR3 loop spans 13 amino acids. Trimming cost V 6 bases and J 4 bases, with 12 bases left between them. The DNA for the CDR3 is TGCGCCAGCAGAAGACAGGATGGCACTGAAGCTTTCTTT. This gives the protein CASRRQDGTEAFF.

The V and J genes are TRBV4-1 and TRBJ2-1; the D gene is possibly TRBD2 (5 bases). The CDR3 loop spans 15 amino acids. Germline V CDR1 and CDR2: MGHRA, YSYEKL. Trimming took off 0 bases at V and 7 bases at J, with 13 bases between the two ends. In DNA form, the CDR3 reads TGCGCCAGCAGCCAAGATGCATCCCGGGGAAATGAGCAGTTCTTC. Encoded protein: CASSQDASRGNEQFF.

This chain connects TRBV29-1 to TRBJ2-7; perhaps TRBD2 as D (5 bases). From germline, CDR1 is SQVTM and CDR2 ANQGSEA. The CDR3 is made up of 14 amino acids. Deletions cut 4 bases from V and 0 bases from J, with 13 bases between. CDR3 coding DNA: TGCAGCGTTGGTTGGGCTAGCAACTCCTACGAGCAGTACTTC. This sequence encodes CSVGWASNSYEQYF.

The CDR3 coding sequence is TGTGCCGACTCGCGACGGGATCAGCCCCAGCATTTT. Translation gives CADSRRDQPQHF. V and J are TRBV7-9 and TRBJ1-5; D unclear. There are 12 residues in the CDR3. Germline V lookup: CDR1 SEHNR, CDR2 FQNEAQ (reference sequence). Trimming pared 11 bases from V and 5 bases from J, leaving 13 bases between.

This chain joins TRBV7-8 and TRBJ1-6; TRBD1 agrees at 7 bases. Germline V gene lookup returns CDR1 SGHVS and CDR2 FQNEAQ. Trimming took 6 bases from V and 9 from J; bases not matched to a gene: 8. The CDR3 totals 14 residues. The CDR3 spells CASRQNRGSSPLHF. The CDR3 DNA reads TGTGCCAGCAGGCAAAACAGGGGCTCTTCACCCCTCCACTTT.

This clone appeared a few times. CDR3 bases: TGCGCCAGCAGCCGGGGGACTAGCGGGCGGGAGACCCAGTACTTC. Its translation: CASSRGTSGRETQYF. The V call is TRBV5-1, the J call TRBJ2-5; TRBD2 aligns across 12 bases. Per germline, CDR1 SGHRS and CDR2 YFSETQ. V lost 4 bases and J lost 5; bases outside the gene matches: 6. There are 15 residues in the CDR3.

This chain links TRBV18 with TRBJ2-7; D is undetermined. The germline V gene encodes CDR1 KGHSH and CDR2 LQKENI. V lost 3 bases and J lost 2, with 11 bases in between. CDR3 length: 14 amino acids. Here the CDR3 DNA reads TGTGCCAGCTCACCGGACCAGATCGCCTACGAGCAGTACTTC. It encodes CASSPDQIAYEQYF.

The chain carries TRBV29-1 and TRBJ1-2; TRBD1 might be the D (5 bases). V dropped 0 bases and J dropped 4 bases, with 15 bases sitting between them. Germline CDR1 and CDR2: SQVTM and ANQGSEA. CDR3 length: 15 amino acids. CDR3 in DNA: TGCAGCGTTGAAGATCAGGGCGCCGCTGGCTATGGCTACACCTTC. This encodes CSVEDQGAAGYGYTF. The whole variable domain, filled in from reference TRBV29-1 and TRBJ1-2, reads SAVISQKPSRDICQRGTSLTIQCQVDSQVTMMFWYRQQPGQSLTLIATANQGSEATYESGFVIDKFPISRPNLTFSTLTVSNMSPEDSSIYLCSVEDQGAAGYGYTFGSGTRLTVV.

This chain uses TRBV27 with TRBJ1-2; possible D gene TRBD1, 6 bases. CDR1 and CDR2 (germline): MNHEY, SMNVEV (reference sequence). The CDR3 length is 15 residues. Trimming cost V 5 bases and J 5 bases, with 18 bases left between them. CDR3 loop: CASSPTGGQGYGYTF. The DNA of the CDR3 is TGTGCCAGCAGTCCTACGGGAGGGCAGGGGTATGGCTACACCTTC.

The chain employs TRBV19 and TRBJ2-3; 8 bases map to TRBD2. The CDR3 runs to 14 residues. V shed 4 bases and J 3 bases; nucleotides not matched to a gene: 3. CDR1 is LNHDA and CDR2 is SQIVND in the germline V gene (reference sequence). The CDR3 DNA follows: TGTGCCAGTAGTACCCCGGGAGGGACAGATACGCAGTATTTT. Residues: CASSTPGGTDTQYF.

The chain has TRBV12-5 and TRBJ2-5; no clear D gene. Germline CDR1 and CDR2: LGHNT and FRNRAP. The CDR3 length is 12 residues. Trimming took 0 bases from V and 5 from J, leaving 4 bases between them. For the CDR3, the DNA is TGTGCTAGTGGTTTGGTAGGGGAGACCCAGTACTTC. This translates into CASGLVGETQYF.

The chain links TRBV7-3 to TRBJ1-1; TRBD1 aligns across 12 bases. The CDR3 spans 16 residues. The V gene end was trimmed by 5 bases and the J gene end by 7 bases; junction bases not matched to a gene: 11. Germline V lookup: CDR1 SGHTA, CDR2 FQGTGA. DNA of the CDR3: TGTGCCAGCAGCCCGGGACAGGGGGCGCTTGGGTATGAAGCTTTCTTT. Its protein is CASSPGQGALGYEAFF.

This chain uses TRBV5-5 with TRBJ1-2; no definite D call. CDR3 length: 12 residues. With 4 bases removed from V and 2 bases from J, the gap between germline ends came to 6 bases. Germline CDR1 reads SGHKS; CDR2 reads YYEKEE (reference sequence). CDR3 coding DNA: TGTGCCAGCAGCGAGGAGAACTATGGCTACACCTTC. Its protein product is CASSEENYGYTF.

The genes are TRBV11-2 and TRBJ1-2, with TRBD1 matching 9 bases. V gave up 3 bases and J gave up 8 bases; unmatched junction bases: 10. CDR1 SGHAT and CDR2 FQNNGV come from the germline V gene. CDR3 length equals 15 residues. The CDR3 DNA follows: TGTGCCAGCAGCTTTGGGCTACAGGGGGCGAAGGGCTACACCTTC. It is translated as CASSFGLQGAKGYTF.

The V and J genes are TRBV5-6 and TRBJ1-2, with 7 bases aligning to TRBD1. The germline gives CDR1 SGHDT, CDR2 YYEEEE. CDR3 length: 13 residues. Trimming at V came to 2 bases and at J to 3 bases, leaving 1 base not matched to a gene. This CDR3 reads CASSLGQDYGYTF. The CDR3 DNA sequence: TGTGCCAGCAGCTTAGGACAGGACTATGGCTACACCTTC.

V gene TRBV7-6 combines with J gene TRBJ2-7; D perhaps matches TRBD2 (6 bases). This CDR3 region has 15 residues. Trimming shortened V by 1 base and J by 2 bases, and 12 bases separated the two germline ends. Germline CDR1 and CDR2: SGHVS and FNYEAQ. CDR3 protein: CASSLGAGTPYEQYF. As DNA, the CDR3 is TGTGCCAGCAGCTTAGGTGCGGGGACCCCCTACGAGCAGTACTTC.

This chain uses TRBV6-5 with TRBJ1-2; possibly TRBD1 for D (5 bases). The CDR3 is made up of 14 amino acids. The V end lost 7 bases, the J end lost 4 bases, and 16 bases lay between the germline ends. The germline CDR1 and CDR2 sequences are MNHEY and SVGAGI. CDR3 region: CASTSEGPLYGYTF. CDR3 in DNA: TGTGCCAGCACCTCCGAGGGGCCCCTCTATGGCTACACCTTC.

This clone was picked up one time. The J gene is TRBJ1-2, the V gene TRBV21-1. TRBV21-1 corresponds to a pseudogene. CDR3 length: 17 residues. CDR3 DNA sequence: TGTGCCAGCAGCAAATCAGAGGGCCCTAGCTTACCTTATGGCTACACCTTC. Translating gives CASSKSEGPSLPYGYTF.

The J gene is TRBJ2-1, the V gene TRBV4-3, with 9 positions matching TRBD2. The V gene's germline CDR1 is LGHNA and CDR2 YSLEER. This CDR3 has 17 amino acids. Trimming took 0 bases from V and 5 from J; bases not matched to a gene: 8. The CDR3 loop reads CASSQEPGLAGNNEQFF. CDR3 bases: TGCGCCAGCAGCCAAGAACCCGGGCTAGCGGGGAACAATGAGCAGTTCTTC.